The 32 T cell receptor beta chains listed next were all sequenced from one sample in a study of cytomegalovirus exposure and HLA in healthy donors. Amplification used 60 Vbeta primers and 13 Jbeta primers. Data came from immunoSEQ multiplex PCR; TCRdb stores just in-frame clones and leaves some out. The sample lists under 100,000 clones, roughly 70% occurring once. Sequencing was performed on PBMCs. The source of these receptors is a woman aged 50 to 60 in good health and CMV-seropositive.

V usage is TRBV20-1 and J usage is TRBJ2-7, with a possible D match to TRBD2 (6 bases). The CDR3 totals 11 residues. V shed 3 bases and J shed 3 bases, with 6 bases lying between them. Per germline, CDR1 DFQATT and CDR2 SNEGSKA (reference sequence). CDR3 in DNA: TGCAGTGCTAGCGGGAGCTACGAGCAGTACTTC. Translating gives CSASGSYEQYF.

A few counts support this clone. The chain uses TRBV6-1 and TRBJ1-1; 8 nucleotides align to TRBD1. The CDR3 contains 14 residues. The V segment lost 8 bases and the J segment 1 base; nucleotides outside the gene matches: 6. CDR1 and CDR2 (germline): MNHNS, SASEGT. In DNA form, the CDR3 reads TGTGCCAGCGGAGACAGGGGAGCGAACACTGAAGCTTTCTTT. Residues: CASGDRGANTEAFF.

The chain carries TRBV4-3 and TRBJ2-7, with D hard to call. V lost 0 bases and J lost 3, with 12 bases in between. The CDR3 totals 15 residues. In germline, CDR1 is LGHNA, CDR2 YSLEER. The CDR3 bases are TGCGCCAGCAGCCAAGATCTCTCCTCGGTCTACGAGCAGTACTTC. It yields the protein CASSQDLSSVYEQYF.

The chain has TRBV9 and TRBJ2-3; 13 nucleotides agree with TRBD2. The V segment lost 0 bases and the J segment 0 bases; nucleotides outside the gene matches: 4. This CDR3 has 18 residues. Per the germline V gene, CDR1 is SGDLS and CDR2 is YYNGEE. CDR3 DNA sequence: TGTGCCAGCAGCGTAGGGACTAGCGGGAGTAGTAGCACAGATACGCAGTATTTT. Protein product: CASSVGTSGSSSTDTQYF. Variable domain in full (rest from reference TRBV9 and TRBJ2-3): DSGVTQTPKHLITATGQRVTLRCSPRSGDLSVYWYQQSLDQGLQFLIQYYNGEERAKGNILERFSAQQFPDLHSELNLSSLELGDSALYFCASSVGTSGSSSTDTQYFGPGTRLTVL.

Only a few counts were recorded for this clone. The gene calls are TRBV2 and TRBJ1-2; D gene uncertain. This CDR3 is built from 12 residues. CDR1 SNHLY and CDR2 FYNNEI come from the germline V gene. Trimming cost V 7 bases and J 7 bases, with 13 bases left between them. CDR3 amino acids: CASIRGLGGYTF. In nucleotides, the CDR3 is TGTGCCAGCATCCGGGGTTTGGGTGGCTACACCTTC.

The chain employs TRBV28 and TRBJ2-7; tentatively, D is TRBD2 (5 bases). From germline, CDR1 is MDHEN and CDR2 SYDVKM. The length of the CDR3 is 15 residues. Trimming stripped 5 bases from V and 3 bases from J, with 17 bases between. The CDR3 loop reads CASSPAGLKNYEQYF. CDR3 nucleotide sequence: TGTGCCAGCAGTCCGGCTGGACTGAAAAACTACGAGCAGTACTTC.

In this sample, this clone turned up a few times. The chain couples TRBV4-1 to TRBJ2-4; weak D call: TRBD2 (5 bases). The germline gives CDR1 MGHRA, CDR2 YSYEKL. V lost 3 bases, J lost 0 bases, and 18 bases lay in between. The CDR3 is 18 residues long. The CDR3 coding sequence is TGCGCCAGCAGCCATTCTGGGGTAGCGAGACTAGCCAAAAACATTCAGTACTTC. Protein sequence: CASSHSGVARLAKNIQYF.

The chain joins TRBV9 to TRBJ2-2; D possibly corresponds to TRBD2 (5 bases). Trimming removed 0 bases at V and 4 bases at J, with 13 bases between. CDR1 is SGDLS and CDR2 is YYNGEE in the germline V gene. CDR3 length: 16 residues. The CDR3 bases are TGTGCCAGCAGCGTAGCATCTAGCCGGAGCACCGGGGAGCTGTTTTTT. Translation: CASSVASSRSTGELFF.

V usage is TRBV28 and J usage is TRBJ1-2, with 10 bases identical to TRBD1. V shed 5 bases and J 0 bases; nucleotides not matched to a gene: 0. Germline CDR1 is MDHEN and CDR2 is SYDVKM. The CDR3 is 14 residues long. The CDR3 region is CASSDRGPNYGYTF. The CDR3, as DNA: TGTGCCAGCAGTGACAGGGGGCCTAACTATGGCTACACCTTC.

In DNA, the CDR3 is TGTGCCAGCAGCGCAAGCGGGAGTGTTTATTACAATGAGCAGTTCTTC. This gives the protein CASSASGSVYYNEQFF. The rearrangement links TRBV9 to TRBJ2-1; 8 bases are a match to TRBD2. With V trimmed by 3 bases and J by 4 bases, 9 bases remained unmatched. Germline-derived CDR1 and CDR2 are SGDLS and YYNGEE. This CDR3 spans 16 amino acids. Looking up the rest from reference TRBV9 and TRBJ2-1 gives the full variable domain: DSGVTQTPKHLITATGQRVTLRCSPRSGDLSVYWYQQSLDQGLQFLIQYYNGEERAKGNILERFSAQQFPDLHSELNLSSLELGDSALYFCASSASGSVYYNEQFFGPGTRLTVL.

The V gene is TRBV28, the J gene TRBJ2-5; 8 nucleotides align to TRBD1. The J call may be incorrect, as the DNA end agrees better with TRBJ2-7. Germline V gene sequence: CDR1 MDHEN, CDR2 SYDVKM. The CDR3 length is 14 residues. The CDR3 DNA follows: TGTGCCAGCAGCCCCCAGGGGGCGGGCTACGAGCAGTACTTC. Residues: CASSPQGAGYEQYF.

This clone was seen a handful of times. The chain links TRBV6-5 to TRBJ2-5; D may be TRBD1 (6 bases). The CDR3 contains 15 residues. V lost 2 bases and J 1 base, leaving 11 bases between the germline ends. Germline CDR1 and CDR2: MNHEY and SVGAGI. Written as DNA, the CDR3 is TGTGCCAGCAGTTACATCAGGGGCCCCCAAGAGACCCAGTACTTC. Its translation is CASSYIRGPQETQYF.

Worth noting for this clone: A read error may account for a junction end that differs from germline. In DNA form, the CDR3 reads TGCGCCAGCAGCTCGACCGAATTATTCCGGACAGTTACGCAGTATTTT. This encodes CASSSTELFRTVTQYF. V is TRBV5-1 and J is TRBJ2-3; D may be TRBD1 (6 bases). This CDR3 region has 16 residues. The V gene's germline CDR1 is SGHRS and CDR2 YFSETQ.

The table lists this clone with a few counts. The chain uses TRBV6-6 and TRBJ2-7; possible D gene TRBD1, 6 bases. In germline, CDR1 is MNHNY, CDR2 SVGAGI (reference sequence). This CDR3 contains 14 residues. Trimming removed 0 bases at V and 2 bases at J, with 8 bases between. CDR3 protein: CASSYSTGTYEQYF. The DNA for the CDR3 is TGTGCCAGCAGTTACTCGACAGGAACCTACGAGCAGTACTTC.

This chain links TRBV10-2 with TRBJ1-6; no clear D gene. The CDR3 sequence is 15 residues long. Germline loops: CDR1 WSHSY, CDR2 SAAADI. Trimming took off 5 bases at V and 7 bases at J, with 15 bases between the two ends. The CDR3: CASSQAGVLNSPLHF. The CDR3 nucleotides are TGCGCCAGCAGTCAAGCGGGCGTACTGAATTCACCCCTCCACTTT.

The CDR3 spells CASSPRGETQYF. The DNA of the CDR3 is TGTGCCAGCAGCCCAAGGGGAGAGACCCAGTACTTC. This chain connects TRBV2 to TRBJ2-5; D may be TRBD1 (5 bases). The V gene lost 6 bases and the J gene lost 4 bases, with 9 bases spanning the gap. CDR3 size: 12 residues. Germline lookup yields CDR1 SNHLY and CDR2 FYNNEI.

The CDR3 sequence is CASSLTGGANEQFF. The CDR3 DNA reads as TGCGCCAGCAGCTTGACAGGGGGTGCAAATGAGCAGTTCTTC. The chain recombines TRBV5-1 with TRBJ2-1; 8 nucleotides line up with TRBD1. CDR1 and CDR2 from the germline V gene are SGHRS and YFSETQ. The CDR3 length is 14 residues. V trimming: 1 base; J trimming: 7 bases; junction bases outside the gene matches: 4.

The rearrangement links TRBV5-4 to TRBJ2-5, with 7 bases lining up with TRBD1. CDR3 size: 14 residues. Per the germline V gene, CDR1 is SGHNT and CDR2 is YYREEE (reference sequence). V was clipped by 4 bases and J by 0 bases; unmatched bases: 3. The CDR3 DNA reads TGTGCCAGCAGCCGACAGGGTTACCAAGAGACCCAGTACTTC. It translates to CASSRQGYQETQYF. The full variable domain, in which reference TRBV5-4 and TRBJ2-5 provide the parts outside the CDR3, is ETGVTQSPTHLIKTRGQQVTLRCSSQSGHNTVSWYQQALGQGPQFIFQYYREEENGRGNFPPRFSGLQFPNYSSELNVNALELDDSALYLCASSRQGYQETQYFGPGTRLLVL.

CDR3 loop: CASRRPGQGETQYF. The CDR3 bases are TGTGCCAGCAGGCGCCCGGGACAGGGAGAGACCCAGTACTTC. The rearrangement links TRBV7-2 to TRBJ2-5; 9 bases align to TRBD1. CDR1 is SGHTA, CDR2 FQGNSA, per germline. This CDR3 comprises 14 residues. Losses at the gene ends were 6 bases for V and 4 bases for J; bases not matched to a gene: 6. Full variable domain (remainder filled in from reference TRBV7-2 and TRBJ2-5): GAGVSQSPSNKVTEKGKDVELRCDPISGHTALYWYRQSLGQGLEFLIYFQGNSAPDKSGLPSDRFSAERTGGSVSTLTIQRTQQEDSAVYLCASRRPGQGETQYFGPGTRLLVL.

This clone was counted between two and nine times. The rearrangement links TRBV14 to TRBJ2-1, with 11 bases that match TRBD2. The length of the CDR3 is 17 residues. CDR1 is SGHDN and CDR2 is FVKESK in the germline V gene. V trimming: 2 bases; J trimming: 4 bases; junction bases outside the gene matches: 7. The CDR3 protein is CASSQPPGLAAYNEQFF. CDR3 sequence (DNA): TGTGCCAGCAGCCAACCTCCGGGACTAGCGGCTTACAATGAGCAGTTCTTC.

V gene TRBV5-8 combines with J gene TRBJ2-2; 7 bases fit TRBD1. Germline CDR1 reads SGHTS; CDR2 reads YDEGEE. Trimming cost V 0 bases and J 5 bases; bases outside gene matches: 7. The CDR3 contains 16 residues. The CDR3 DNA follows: TGTGCCAGCAGCTTGGTACAGGGGTTTCGTACCGGGGAGCTGTTTTTT. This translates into CASSLVQGFRTGELFF.

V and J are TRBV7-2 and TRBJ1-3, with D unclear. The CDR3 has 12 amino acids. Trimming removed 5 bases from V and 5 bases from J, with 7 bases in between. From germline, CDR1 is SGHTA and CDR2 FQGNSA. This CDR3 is CASSLFRNTIYF. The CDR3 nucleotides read TGTGCCAGCAGCCTTTTTAGAAACACCATATATTTT.

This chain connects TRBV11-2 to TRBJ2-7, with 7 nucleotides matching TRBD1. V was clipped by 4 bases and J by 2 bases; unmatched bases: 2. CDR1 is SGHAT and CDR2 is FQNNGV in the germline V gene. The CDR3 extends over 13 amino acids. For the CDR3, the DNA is TGTGCCAGCAGCTACGGGACAGCCTACGAGCAGTACTTC. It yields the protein CASSYGTAYEQYF.

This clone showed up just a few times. Here the CDR3 DNA reads TGTGCCAGCAGTAACAGGGTCTCTGAAGCTTTCTTT. Translating gives CASSNRVSEAFF. The chain couples TRBV27 to TRBJ1-1; D is possibly TRBD1 (6 bases). The CDR3 is made up of 12 amino acids. V was pared by 5 bases and J by 6 bases, with 10 bases between. Germline V gives CDR1 MNHEY, CDR2 SMNVEV (reference sequence).

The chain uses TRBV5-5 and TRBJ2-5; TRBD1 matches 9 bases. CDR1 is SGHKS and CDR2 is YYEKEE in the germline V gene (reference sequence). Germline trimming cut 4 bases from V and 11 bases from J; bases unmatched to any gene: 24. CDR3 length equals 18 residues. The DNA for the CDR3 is TGTGCCAGCAGCCCCAAAACCCAGGACAGGGGCCACCCTCGGGAGCAGTACTTC. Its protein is CASSPKTQDRGHPREQYF.

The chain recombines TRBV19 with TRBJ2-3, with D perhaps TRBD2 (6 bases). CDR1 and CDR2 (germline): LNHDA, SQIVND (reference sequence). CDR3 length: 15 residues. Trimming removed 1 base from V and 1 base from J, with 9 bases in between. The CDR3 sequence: CASSIGEVGTDTQYF. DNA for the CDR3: TGTGCCAGTAGTATAGGGGAGGTGGGCACAGATACGCAGTATTTT.

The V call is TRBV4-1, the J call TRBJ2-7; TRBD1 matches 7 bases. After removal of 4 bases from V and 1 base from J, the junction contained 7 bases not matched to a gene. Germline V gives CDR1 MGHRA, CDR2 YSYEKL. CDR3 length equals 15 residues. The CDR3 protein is CASSLDRAFSYEQYF. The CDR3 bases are TGCGCCAGCAGCCTCGACAGGGCCTTTTCCTACGAGCAGTACTTC.

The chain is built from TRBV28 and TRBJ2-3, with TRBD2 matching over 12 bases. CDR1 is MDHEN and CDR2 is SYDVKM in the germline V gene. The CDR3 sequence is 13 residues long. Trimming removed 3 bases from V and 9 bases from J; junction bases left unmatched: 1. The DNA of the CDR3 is TGTGCCAGCAGTTTGACTAGCGGGAGAACGCAGTATTTT. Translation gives CASSLTSGRTQYF.

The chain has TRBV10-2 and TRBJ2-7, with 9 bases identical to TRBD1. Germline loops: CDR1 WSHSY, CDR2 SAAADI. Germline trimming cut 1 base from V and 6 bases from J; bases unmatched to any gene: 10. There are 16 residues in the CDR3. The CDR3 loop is CASSELSGTGRREQYF. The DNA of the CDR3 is TGCGCCAGCAGTGAGTTATCCGGGACAGGGAGGCGCGAGCAGTACTTC.

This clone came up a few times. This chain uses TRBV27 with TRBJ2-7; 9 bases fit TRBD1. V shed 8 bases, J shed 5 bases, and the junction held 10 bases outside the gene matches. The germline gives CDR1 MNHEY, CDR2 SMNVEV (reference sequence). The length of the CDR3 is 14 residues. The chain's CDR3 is CASSSRDRAHEQYF. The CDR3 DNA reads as TGTGCCAGCTCCTCCCGGGACAGGGCCCACGAGCAGTACTTC.

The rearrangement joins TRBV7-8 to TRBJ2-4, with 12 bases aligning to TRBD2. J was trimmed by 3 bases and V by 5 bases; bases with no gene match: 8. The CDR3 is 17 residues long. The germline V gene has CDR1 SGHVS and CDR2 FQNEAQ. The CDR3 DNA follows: TGTGCCAGCAGCCCTCTAGCGGGAGGGCTGGTCAAAAACATTCAGTACTTC. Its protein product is CASSPLAGGLVKNIQYF.

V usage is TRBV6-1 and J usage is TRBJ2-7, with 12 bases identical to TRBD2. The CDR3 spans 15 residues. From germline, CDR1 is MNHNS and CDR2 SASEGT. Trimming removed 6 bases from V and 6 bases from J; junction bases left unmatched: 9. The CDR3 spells CASSLGLAGNGEQYF. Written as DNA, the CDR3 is TGTGCCAGCAGCCTTGGACTAGCGGGAAATGGCGAGCAGTACTTC.